This is a list of T cell receptor beta chains from one sample in a study of cytomegalovirus exposure and HLA in healthy donors. TCRdb keeps only in-frame clones here, not all; method: immunoSEQ multiplex PCR. The sample includes about 92,000 clones, roughly 80% of them seen just once. Sequenced: PBMCs. Receptors were obtained from a girl aged 2-10 years in good health and CMV-seropositive. The CDR3 runs from the conserved cysteine through the conserved F or W. Each record gives: clone size, V gene, D gene, J gene, CDR3 DNA, CDR3 protein. The D gene is left open where the match is weak. Clone size, where shown, is once, few, many, or a class for clones that have expanded.

clone_size: .; v_call: TRBV10-3; d_call: .; j_call: TRBJ1-5; cdr3_nt: TGTGCCATCAGTGAGTCGCGGCAGACCTTTCAGCCCCAGCATTTT; cdr3_aa: CAISESRQTFQPQHF
clone_size: .; v_call: TRBV7-2; d_call: TRBD1; j_call: TRBJ2-3; cdr3_nt: TGTGCCAGCAGCTTAGTAGGGACAGGATCATTTACGCAGTATTTT; cdr3_aa: CASSLVGTGSFTQYF
clone_size: .; v_call: TRBV28; d_call: TRBD1; j_call: TRBJ2-1; cdr3_nt: TGTGCCAGCAGCTCATCCGGGACAGGGGAGCATGAGCAGTTCTTC; cdr3_aa: CASSSSGTGEHEQFF
clone_size: few; v_call: TRBV4-1; d_call: .; j_call: TRBJ1-5; cdr3_nt: TGCGCCAGCAGCCAAGATCTCACAGTGGCTCAGCCCCAGCATTTT; cdr3_aa: CASSQDLTVAQPQHF
clone_size: few; v_call: TRBV27; d_call: TRBD1; j_call: TRBJ1-1; cdr3_nt: TGTGCCAGCAACAGGGGAGCTGAAGCTTTCTTT; cdr3_aa: CASNRGAEAFF
clone_size: once; v_call: TRBV6-5; d_call: TRBD1; j_call: TRBJ1-1; cdr3_nt: TGTGCCAGCAGTTACTCCCAGGGGGCCACTGAAGCTTTCTTT; cdr3_aa: CASSYSQGATEAFF
clone_size: .; v_call: TRBV27; d_call: .; j_call: TRBJ2-3; cdr3_nt: TGTGCCAGCAGTTTAACGCTATCCTTCCCCGCTGATACGCAGTATTTT; cdr3_aa: CASSLTLSFPADTQYF
clone_size: .; v_call: TRBV19; d_call: .; j_call: TRBJ1-5; cdr3_nt: TGTGCCAGTAGTGAACGGGACTTCGACCATCAGCCCCAGCATTTT; cdr3_aa: CASSERDFDHQPQHF
clone_size: .; v_call: TRBV19; d_call: .; j_call: TRBJ2-7; cdr3_nt: TGTGCCAGTAGCCTCCAGGGTTACGAGCAGTACTTC; cdr3_aa: CASSLQGYEQYF
clone_size: .; v_call: TRBV15; d_call: .; j_call: TRBJ1-1; cdr3_nt: TGTGCCACCAGCCCTCGGAGGGGGAACACTGAAGCTTTCTTT; cdr3_aa: CATSPRRGNTEAFF
clone_size: once; v_call: TRBV28; d_call: TRBD1; j_call: TRBJ1-3; cdr3_nt: TGTGCCAGCTGGGACAGTTCTGGAAACACCATATATTTT; cdr3_aa: CASWDSSGNTIYF
clone_size: .; v_call: TRBV4-2; d_call: .; j_call: TRBJ1-1; cdr3_nt: TGTGCCAGCAGCCGACTCCTTGGAGGTGAAGCTTTCTTT; cdr3_aa: CASSRLLGGEAFF
clone_size: few; v_call: TRBV10-3; d_call: .; j_call: TRBJ1-4; cdr3_nt: TGTGCCATCAGCTCGGATGAAAAACTGTTTTTT; cdr3_aa: CAISSDEKLFF
clone_size: .; v_call: TRBV6-5; d_call: TRBD1; j_call: TRBJ1-4; cdr3_nt: TGTGCCAGTCAGGGGGGCCGGTCTGAGGGCGAACTGTTTTTT; cdr3_aa: CASQGGRSEGELFF
clone_size: .; v_call: TRBV5-1; d_call: .; j_call: TRBJ2-1; cdr3_nt: TGCGCCAGCACCCCCTACCTGAGCTCCTACAATGAGCAGTTCTTC; cdr3_aa: CASTPYLSSYNEQFF
clone_size: once; v_call: TRBV10-3; d_call: .; j_call: TRBJ2-7; cdr3_nt: TGTGCCATCAGTCCGCAACTCTACGAGCAGTACTTC; cdr3_aa: CAISPQLYEQYF
clone_size: .; v_call: TRBV28; d_call: .; j_call: TRBJ1-5; cdr3_nt: TGTGCCAGCAGTTTCGTCCCCGGGGTGAGTCAGCCCCAGCATTTT; cdr3_aa: CASSFVPGVSQPQHF
clone_size: .; v_call: TRBV27; d_call: TRBD1; j_call: TRBJ1-1; cdr3_nt: TGTGCCAGCAGTTTTAAACAGGGGGCGAGCACTGAAGCTTTCTTT; cdr3_aa: CASSFKQGASTEAFF
clone_size: .; v_call: TRBV19; d_call: .; j_call: TRBJ2-3; cdr3_nt: TGTGCCAGTAGCCTAACAGGGAGGGTTGGCACAGATACGCAGTATTTT; cdr3_aa: CASSLTGRVGTDTQYF
clone_size: .; v_call: TRBV6-5; d_call: .; j_call: TRBJ2-2; cdr3_nt: TGTGCCAGCACTAACACCGGGGAGCTGTTTTTT; cdr3_aa: CASTNTGELFF
clone_size: .; v_call: TRBV7-2; d_call: TRBD2; j_call: TRBJ2-3; cdr3_nt: TGTGCCAGCAGCCCGAGCGGGAGTTTTCGCACAGATACGCAGTATTTT; cdr3_aa: CASSPSGSFRTDTQYF
clone_size: .; v_call: TRBV27; d_call: .; j_call: TRBJ1-5; cdr3_nt: TGTGCCAGCAGTTTTTCAGGGCGGAGCAATCAGCCCCAGCATTTT; cdr3_aa: CASSFSGRSNQPQHF
clone_size: .; v_call: TRBV16; d_call: TRBD1; j_call: TRBJ1-1; cdr3_nt: TGTGCCAGCAGCCAATGGGACAGAACTACGAACACTGAAGCTTTCTTT; cdr3_aa: CASSQWDRTTNTEAFF
clone_size: .; v_call: TRBV5-1; d_call: .; j_call: TRBJ2-7; cdr3_nt: TGCGCCAGCAGCGATCCAGGGGAGGGGTCCTACGAGCAGTACTTC; cdr3_aa: CASSDPGEGSYEQYF
clone_size: once; v_call: TRBV28; d_call: TRBD2; j_call: TRBJ2-1; cdr3_nt: TGTGCCAGCAGCCGGACTAGCGGGATCAACTCCTACAATGAGCAGTTCTTC; cdr3_aa: CASSRTSGINSYNEQFF
clone_size: .; v_call: TRBV11-2; d_call: TRBD2; j_call: TRBJ2-5; cdr3_nt: TGTGCCAGCAGCTTCGTCACTAGCGGGAGGAGGCGACAAGAGACCCAGTACTTC; cdr3_aa: CASSFVTSGRRRQETQYF